A single sample is the source of the 28 T cell receptor beta chains below, sequenced in a study of blood T cells in healthy people across ages (dated by TCRdb to between 2014 and 2017). Preparation of the library involved 5' RACE. The listed sequencing device is Illumina HiSeq 2500. The second PCR ran for about 6 to 12 cycles and used a J-beta primer mix along with a sample-barcoded 5' primer. TCRdb applied fastp at Q25 and MiXCR to the public reads, then kept only in-frame beta chains. All rows with the same CDR3 protein become a single entry with the most common DNA and genes. The sample yields 650,000 to 700,000 distinct CDR3 sequences; approximately 52% were counted once. In total, the top ten clones hold roughly 12% of the sample. Material for sequencing was blood. These receptors originate from a woman at least 80 years old in good health.

In this sample, this clonotype turned up a few times. The chain couples TRBV20-1 to TRBJ1-2, with D unclear. This CDR3 has 14 amino acids. Trimming left V 5 bases short and J 4 bases short, with 17 bases between. CDR1 DFQATT and CDR2 SNEGSKA come from the germline V gene (reference sequence). The DNA for the CDR3 is TGCAGTGCTCCCCCTGGAACCTCCGGCTATGGCTACACCTTC. Amino acid sequence: CSAPPGTSGYGYTF.

The CDR3 loop reads CASSPTGHHYNEQFF. Written as DNA, the CDR3 is TGTGCCAGCAGTCCCACGGGGCACCATTACAATGAGCAGTTCTTC. V gene TRBV6-2 or TRBV6-3 combines with J gene TRBJ2-1; D is tentatively TRBD1 or TRBD2 (5 bases each). Between the trimmed V and J ends, which lost 5 bases and 4 bases, there was a span of 15 bases. The CDR3 runs 15 residues. Germline CDR1 is MNHEY and CDR2 is SVGEGT.

This clonotype was seen at least ten times. The CDR3 nucleotides are TGTGCCAGCAGCCACGAGGGGCACCGGCAGCATTTT. The encoded protein is CASSHEGHRQHF. V usage is TRBV7-9 and J usage is TRBJ1-5; a weak D match, TRBD1 (5 bases). V was cut by 5 bases and J by 13 bases, with 15 bases left in between. This CDR3 spans 12 amino acids. Germline V gene data show CDR1 as SEHNR and CDR2 as FQNEAQ (reference sequence).

A remark on this clonotype: Possible read error: a much larger clone is one base away. The CDR3 nucleotides read TGCAGTGCTTTGACTAGCGAACCGTCCTCCTACAATGAGCAGTTCTTC. This gives the protein CSALTSEPSSYNEQFF. The chain is built from TRBV20-1 and TRBJ2-1, with 8 bases fitting TRBD2. There are 16 residues in the CDR3. Germline lookup yields CDR1 DFQATT and CDR2 SNEGSKA (reference sequence). The junction had 9 bases not matched to a gene; V was cut back by 5 bases and J by 0 bases.

This rearrangement joins TRBV5-1 to TRBJ2-5; D unclear. The V gene lost 4 bases and the J gene lost 1 base, with 11 bases spanning the gap. The germline V gene encodes CDR1 SGHRS and CDR2 YFSETQ. This CDR3 has 14 amino acids. The CDR3, as DNA: TGCGCCAGCAGCGTGGAACCAGGCCAAGAGACCCAGTACTTC. It codes for CASSVEPGQETQYF.

This clonotype was detected ten times or more. V and J are TRBV2 and TRBJ2-5; 15 positions agree with TRBD2. This CDR3 contains 17 residues. V gave up 2 bases and J gave up 6 bases; unmatched junction bases: 7. The germline CDR1 and CDR2 sequences are SNHLY and FYNNEI. CDR3 DNA sequence: TGTGCCAGCAGTGAAAATTCCGGGACTAGCGGGAGGAAGACCCAGTACTTC. Protein product: CASSENSGTSGRKTQYF.

This clonotype was counted many times. The V gene is TRBV29-1, the J gene TRBJ2-5, with D perhaps given as TRBD1 or TRBD2 (5 bases each). The CDR3 contains 10 residues. CDR1 is SQVTM, CDR2 ANQGSEA, per germline. The V and J ends lost 8 bases and 9 bases respectively, with 13 bases between them. The CDR3 DNA reads as TGCAGCTATCAGTGGGGGTCCCAGTACTTC. Encoded protein: CSYQWGSQYF.

This clonotype came up many times. CDR3 sequence reads: CASSLLPDSYEQYF. CDR3 nucleotides: TGTGCCAGCAGCTTGTTACCAGACAGCTACGAGCAGTACTTC. The J gene is TRBJ2-7, the V gene TRBV5-5; a weak D match, TRBD1 (5 bases). The CDR3 has 14 amino acids. V was shortened by 1 base and J by 3 bases, with 11 bases between the two germline ends. CDR1 and CDR2 (germline): SGHKS, YYEKEE (reference sequence).

This clonotype appeared a few times. The V and J genes are TRBV28 and TRBJ2-7; tentative D call: TRBD2 (6 bases). The V gene's germline CDR1 is MDHEN and CDR2 SYDVKM. V dropped 6 bases and J dropped 7 bases, with 19 bases sitting between them. The CDR3 has 14 amino acids. DNA of the CDR3: TGTGCCAGCAGATCCGATACTAGCCTAGCGGAGCAGTACTTC. As protein: CASRSDTSLAEQYF.

The genes are TRBV7-2 and TRBJ2-7; D remains unclear. Germline CDR1 and CDR2: SGHTA and FQGNSA. The CDR3 sequence is 14 residues long. The V gene lost 0 bases and the J gene lost 5 bases, with 11 bases spanning the gap. The CDR3 sequence is CASSLANSWDEQYF. The CDR3 coding sequence is TGTGCCAGCAGCTTAGCGAACTCCTGGGACGAGCAGTACTTC.

This rearrangement joins TRBV29-1 to TRBJ2-5; D gene uncertain. With the DNA end fitting TRBJ2-1 better, the J assignment may be wrong. Germline CDR1 and CDR2: SQVTM and ANQGSEA. This CDR3 contains 12 residues. The CDR3 DNA is TGCAGCGTTGGGACCTACCAAGAGACCCAGTTCTTC. The encoded protein is CSVGTYQETQFF.

Details on this clonotype: This sequence may be a read error, since a much larger clone differs from it by one base. The chain joins TRBV2 to TRBJ2-3; 10 bases are shared with TRBD1. The CDR3 length is 18 residues. Germline V gene lookup returns CDR1 SNHLY and CDR2 FYNNEI. The CDR3 sequence is CASGEAVNPGQGPDTQYF. CDR3 coding DNA: TGTGCCAGCGGTGAAGCTGTGAACCCGGGACAGGGGCCAGATACGCAGTATTTT.

This clonotype came up many times. J is TRBJ2-1 and V is TRBV28, with D maybe TRBD2 (5 bases). V lost 3 bases to trimming and J lost 2 bases, with 11 bases between them. The CDR3 consists of 15 residues. Germline CDR1 MDHEN, CDR2 SYDVKM. CDR3 in amino acids: CASSLFRGTYNEQFF. In DNA form, the CDR3 reads TGTGCCAGCAGTTTGTTTCGGGGTACCTACAATGAGCAGTTCTTC.

The chain recombines TRBV7-9 with TRBJ2-1; D uncertain. V gave up 10 bases and J gave up 2 bases, with 12 bases separating them. This CDR3 spans 13 amino acids. Germline CDR1 SEHNR, CDR2 FQNEAQ (reference sequence). The CDR3 here is CATQDGTYNEQFF. DNA for the CDR3: TGTGCCACCCAGGACGGAACCTACAATGAGCAGTTCTTC. Combining the CDR3 with reference TRBV7-9 and TRBJ2-1 gives the whole variable domain DTGVSQNPRHKITKRGQNVTFRCDPISEHNRLYWYRQTLGQGPEFLTYFQNEAQLEKSRLLSDRFSAERPKGSFSTLEIQRTEQGDSAMYLCATQDGTYNEQFFGPGTRLTVL.

Of note for this clonotype: Given a much more abundant clone one base away, this may be a read error. V and J are TRBV18 and TRBJ2-7; D gene uncertain. Germline V gene data show CDR1 as KGHSH and CDR2 as LQKENI. This CDR3 contains 13 residues. V shed 2 bases and J shed 5 bases, with 10 bases lying between them. CDR3 DNA sequence: TGTGCCAGCTCACCAGCGGTTAACGACGAGCAGTACTTC. Amino acid sequence: CASSPAVNDEQYF.

This clonotype has at least ten counts. This sequence joins TRBV18 and TRBJ2-5; no clear D. In germline, CDR1 is KGHSH, CDR2 LQKENI. This CDR3 contains 11 residues. Deletions cut 2 bases from V and 7 bases from J, with 5 bases between. CDR3 in amino acids: CASSPRVTQYF. CDR3 DNA sequence: TGTGCCAGCTCACCAAGGGTGACCCAGTACTTC.

This clonotype was counted between two and nine times. The chain links TRBV9 to TRBJ1-2; D gene unclear. This CDR3 is built from 13 residues. The germline V gene encodes CDR1 SGDLS and CDR2 YYNGEE. The V and J ends lost 1 base and 5 bases respectively, with 9 bases between them. The CDR3 DNA reads TGTGCCAGCAGCGTATGGGGTTCATATGGCTACACCTTC. It translates to CASSVWGSYGYTF.

In its sample, this clonotype was seen a few times. Germline is not matched at one junction end, which may reflect a read error. The genes are TRBV29-1 and TRBJ1-1; no clear D gene. The CDR3 runs to 10 residues. Germline CDR1 and CDR2: SQVTM and ANQGSEA. The CDR3 protein is CSVTDGEGFF. The CDR3 bases are TGCAGCGTTACTGACGGAGAAGGTTTCTTT.

As regards this clonotype: This may come from a read error, since a much larger clone is one base off. This chain uses TRBV28 with TRBJ1-2; D possibly corresponds to TRBD1 (6 bases). The germline V gene has CDR1 MDHEN and CDR2 SYDVKM. The CDR3 has 13 amino acids. CDR3 region: CTSSSDRFYGYTF. The CDR3 DNA sequence: TGTACCAGCAGTTCCGACAGGTTCTATGGCTACACCTTC.

This clonotype occurred a few times. The chain uses TRBV20-1 and TRBJ2-2, with a possible D match to TRBD1 (7 bases). This CDR3 is built from 14 residues. Germline CDR1 and CDR2: DFQATT and SNEGSKA (reference sequence). With 2 bases removed from V and 6 bases from J, the gap between germline ends came to 13 bases. CDR3: CSARSGGSAGELFF. CDR3 DNA sequence: TGCAGTGCTAGATCAGGGGGGAGCGCCGGGGAGCTGTTTTTT.

V is TRBV18 and J is TRBJ1-5; 9 bases line up with TRBD1. The CDR3 has 15 amino acids. In germline, CDR1 is KGHSH, CDR2 LQKENI. Trimming removed 1 base from V and 7 bases from J; junction bases left unmatched: 5. The CDR3 reads CASSPRDRENQPQHF. The CDR3 nucleotides are TGTGCCAGCTCACCACGGGACAGGGAGAACCAGCCCCAGCATTTT.

This clonotype has only a few counts. The V call is TRBV18, the J call TRBJ2-7; D remains unclear. V lost 3 bases to trimming and J lost 2 bases, with 17 bases between them. Germline values: CDR1 KGHSH, CDR2 LQKENI. The CDR3 consists of 16 residues. The CDR3, as DNA: TGTGCCAGCTCACCTGGTGGGCGAGGCGCTACCTACGAGCAGTACTTC. Residues: CASSPGGRGATYEQYF.

This clonotype was counted many times. The rearrangement links TRBV6-5 to TRBJ2-7, with 8 bases that match TRBD2. CDR1 MNHEY and CDR2 SVGAGI come from the germline V gene. This CDR3 is 14 amino acids long. After removal of 2 bases from V and 0 bases from J, the junction contained 0 bases not matched to a gene. CDR3 region: CASSYGTSSYEQYF. Written as DNA, the CDR3 is TGTGCCAGCAGTTACGGGACTAGCTCCTACGAGCAGTACTTC.

This chain joins TRBV2 and TRBJ2-3; possible D gene TRBD1, 5 bases. Germline V CDR1 and CDR2: SNHLY, FYNNEI. The V gene lost 8 bases and the J gene lost 6 bases, with 21 bases spanning the gap. CDR3 length equals 15 residues. CDR3 nucleotide sequence: TGTGCCAGCGGATTTGGGGCCCGGTCAGCTGATACGCAGTATTTT. Residues: CASGFGARSADTQYF.

This sequence joins TRBV7-9 and TRBJ2-1, with D tentatively TRBD1 (5 bases). There are 13 residues in the CDR3. V was clipped by 5 bases and J by 10 bases, with 15 bases between them. Per the germline V gene, CDR1 is SEHNR and CDR2 is FQNEAQ (reference sequence). CDR3 protein: CASSVVGVFEQFF. CDR3 nucleotides: TGTGCCAGCAGCGTCGTAGGGGTATTCGAGCAGTTCTTC.

On this clonotype itself: A much larger clone is a single base away; this may be a read error. The conserved phenylalanine or tryptophan normally closing the CDR3 is absent here, so this likely arose from a read error. In DNA form, the CDR3 reads TGCAGCACCAACCCTAGCGGGGGGGTCACAGATACGCAGTATTTA. It encodes CSTNPSGGVTDTQYL. V is TRBV29-1 and J is TRBJ2-3; TRBD2 aligns across 12 bases. J was trimmed by 2 bases and V by 8 bases; bases with no gene match: 8. Per the germline V gene, CDR1 is SQVTM and CDR2 is ANQGSEA. The CDR3 loop spans 15 amino acids.

The chain has TRBV12-3 or TRBV12-4 and TRBJ2-7, with TRBD2 as a possible D gene (6 bases). With 3 bases removed from V and 10 bases from J, the gap between germline ends came to 16 bases. The CDR3 covers 13 residues. The CDR3 region has the DNA TGTGCCAGCAGTTTCTTGGCTAGCGATCCCCAGTACTTC. Translation gives CASSFLASDPQYF.

This rearrangement joins TRBV27 to TRBJ2-7; D is uncertain. Germline V gene sequence: CDR1 MNHEY, CDR2 SMNVEV (reference sequence). V was shortened by 5 bases and J by 6 bases, with 17 bases between the two germline ends. The length of the CDR3 is 14 residues. CDR3 protein: CASSVKLGYGEQYF. CDR3 in DNA: TGTGCCAGCAGTGTAAAGCTAGGATATGGCGAGCAGTACTTC.